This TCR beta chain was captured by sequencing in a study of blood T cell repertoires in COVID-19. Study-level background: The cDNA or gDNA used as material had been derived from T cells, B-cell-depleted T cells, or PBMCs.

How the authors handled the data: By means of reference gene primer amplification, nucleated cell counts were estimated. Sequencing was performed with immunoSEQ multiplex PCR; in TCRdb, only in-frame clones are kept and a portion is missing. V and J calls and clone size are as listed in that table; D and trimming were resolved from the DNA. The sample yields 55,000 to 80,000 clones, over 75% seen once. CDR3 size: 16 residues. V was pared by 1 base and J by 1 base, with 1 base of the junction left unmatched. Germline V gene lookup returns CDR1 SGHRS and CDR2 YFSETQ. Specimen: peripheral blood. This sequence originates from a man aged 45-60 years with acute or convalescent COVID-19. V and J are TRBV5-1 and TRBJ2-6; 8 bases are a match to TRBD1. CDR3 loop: CASSLRTGSGANVLTF. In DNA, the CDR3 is TGCGCCAGCAGCTTGAGGACAGGGTCTGGGGCCAACGTCCTGACTTTC.